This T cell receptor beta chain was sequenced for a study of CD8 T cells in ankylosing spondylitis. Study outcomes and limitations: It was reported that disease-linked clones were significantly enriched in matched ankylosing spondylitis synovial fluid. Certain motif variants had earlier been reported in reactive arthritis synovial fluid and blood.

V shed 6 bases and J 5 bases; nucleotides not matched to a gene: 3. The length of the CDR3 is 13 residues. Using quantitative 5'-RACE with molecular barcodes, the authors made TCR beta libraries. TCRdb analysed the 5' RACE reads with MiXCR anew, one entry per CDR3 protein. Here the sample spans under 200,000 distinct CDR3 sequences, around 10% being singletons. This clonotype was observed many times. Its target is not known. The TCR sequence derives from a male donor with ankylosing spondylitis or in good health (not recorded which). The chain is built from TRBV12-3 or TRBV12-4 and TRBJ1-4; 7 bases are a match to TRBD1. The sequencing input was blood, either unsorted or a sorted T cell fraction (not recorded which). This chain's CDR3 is CASRTGTNEKLFF. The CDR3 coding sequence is TGTGCCAGCAGGACAGGGACAAATGAAAAACTGTTTTTT.